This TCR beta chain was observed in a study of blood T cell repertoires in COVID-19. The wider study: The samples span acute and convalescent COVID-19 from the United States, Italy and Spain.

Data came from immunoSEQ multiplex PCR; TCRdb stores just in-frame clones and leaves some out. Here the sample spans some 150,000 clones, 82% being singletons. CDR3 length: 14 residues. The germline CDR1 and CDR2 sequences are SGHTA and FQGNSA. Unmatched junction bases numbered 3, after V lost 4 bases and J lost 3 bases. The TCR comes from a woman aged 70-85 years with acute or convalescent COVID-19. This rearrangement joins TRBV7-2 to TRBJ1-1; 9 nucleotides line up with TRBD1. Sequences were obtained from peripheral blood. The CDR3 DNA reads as TGTGCCAGCAGCTGGGGGACAGGGTACACTGAAGCTTTCTTT. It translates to CASSWGTGYTEAFF.